Below, one T cell receptor (beta chain) is given with its context. One end of the junction is discordant with germline, which a read error may explain. This record comes from a study of tumor-infiltrating lymphocytes in primary liver carcinoma. Study background: The study included patients who were men and women aged 30 to 69 years. Roughly 3.65 to 8 million productive TCRbeta reads were obtained per sample, with similar numbers across tissue types.

Co-extracting RNA and DNA was done with about 17-30 mg of unsorted bulk tissue as input. The researchers produced TCR beta cDNA from 400 to 650 ng total RNA with a constant-region primer. The TCR beta library was amplified through three nested multiplex PCR rounds in a modified ARM-PCR procedure. The first two PCR rounds, nine to ten cycles each, used TRBV1-TRBV30 forward primers and a C-beta reverse primer. TCRdb ran MiXCR on the multiplex PCR reads and lists one entry per CDR3 protein. This sample has some 87,000 distinct CDR3 sequences, with 68% found just once. CDR1 SGHNT and CDR2 YYREEE come from the germline V gene (reference sequence). The CDR3 totals 16 residues.

The chain is built from TRBV5-4 and TRBJ2-1; 7 bases are shared with TRBD2. The sequence came from a man aged 40-49 years with primary liver carcinoma and hepatitis B virus infection. Sequencing input: tumor-adjacent normal liver tissue. CDR3 sequence reads: CVSSSSGWGGNNGQFF. As DNA, the CDR3 is TGTGTCAGCAGTTCCTCAGGGTGGGGAGGGAACAATGGGCAGTTCTTC.